Here is one T cell receptor (beta chain) with its context. Its antigen is currently not known. No base-level quality is on record; no much larger clone is a single base apart. Receptor libraries were prepared by PCR. Sequencing instrument: Illumina HiSeq 2500. To reduce PCR and sequencing biases, unique molecular identifiers were built into the TCR beta cDNA libraries. Per 1 to 10 million input T cells, approximately 500,000 cDNA molecules were obtained, such that each molecule approximated one T cell. The same protocol used for the earlier healthy control dataset was applied to prepare and sequence the patient libraries. Samples belonging to the same batch were prepared together, multiplexed and sequenced on a shared HiSeq lane. The original methods were these. Raw barcoded reads were processed with MIGEC, discarding single-read molecular identifier groups before consensus assembly and CDR3 extraction. Clonotype tables were post-analysed with VDJtools, and diversity was normalized by down-sampling all datasets to the smallest sample size. Repertoire overlap clustering matched CDR3 amino acid but not nucleotide sequences to correct batch-related cross-sample contamination. TCRdb passed the public sequencing reads through fastp at Q25 and MiXCR, retaining productive beta sequences. Records with the same CDR3 protein are collapsed into one entry carrying the most frequent genes and DNA. The V and J calls were determined by TCRdb, not by the authors. Counted in this sample were 750,000 to 950,000 distinct CDR3 sequences; roughly half of them appeared once. The ten largest clones take up about 4.8% of the sample.

The CDR3 sequence holds 17 residues, the cysteine and phenylalanine included. Of all the DNA, just the CDR3 is kept, 51 bases in frame from base 1. The junction carries 11 bases between V and J, which are trimmed by 2 bases and 0 bases respectively. CDR1 and CDR2 are drawn from the germline V gene: SGHTA, FQGTGA. This sample was included in a study of post-analysis software for immune sequencing data (dated by TCRdb to between 2014 and 2016). About the investigation overall: Disease courses on record covered relapsing-remitting, secondary progressive and progressive-relapsing multiple sclerosis, though some patients had no subtype annotation. The patient repertoires were set against eleven to twelve previously published healthy control repertoires from donors whose ages ranged from roughly 6 to 25 years. A subset of samples was prepared in parallel using single-end sample barcoding, then pooled and co-amplified after Illumina adapter ligation. The paper as a whole reports these results and caveats: When samples were clustered directly using the F measure, samples prepared in the same batch co-clustered strongly, which prompted a batch-effect correction. Significantly lower normalized Chao1 diversity was found in multiple sclerosis patients than in controls, suggesting substantial peripheral T-cell clonal expansion. Roughly 5 TRBV segments, including TRBV5-6, TRBV5-1 and TRBV20-1, were significantly more frequent in patients than controls. The control group was slightly older than the multiple sclerosis patient group.

To demonstrate the VDJtools post-analysis software, the study profiled TCR beta repertoires from the peripheral blood of about a dozen young patients with multiple sclerosis. Multiple sclerosis patients were children and adolescents aged roughly 6 to 17 years. Sequencing was carried out using blood. This TCR was recovered from a girl between 5 and 17 years old with multiple sclerosis. The rearranged chain carries TRBV7-3 and TRBJ2-6; TRBD1 is a weak D gene call, 5 bases matching. The CDR3 amino acid sequence is: CASSLFKGISGANVLTF. The base sequence is TGTGCCAGCAGCTTATTTAAGGGGATCTCTGGGGCCAACGTCCTGACTTTC.